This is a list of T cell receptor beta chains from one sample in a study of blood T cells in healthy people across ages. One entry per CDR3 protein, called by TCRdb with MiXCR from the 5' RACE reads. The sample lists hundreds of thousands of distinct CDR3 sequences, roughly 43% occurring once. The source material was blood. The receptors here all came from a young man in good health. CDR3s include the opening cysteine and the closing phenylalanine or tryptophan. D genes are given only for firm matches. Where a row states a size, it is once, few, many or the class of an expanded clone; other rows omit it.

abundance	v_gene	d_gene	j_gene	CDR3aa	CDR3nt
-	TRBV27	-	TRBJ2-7	CASSFEATAHYEQYF	TGTGCCAGCAGTTTTGAGGCTACCGCACACTACGAGCAGTACTTC
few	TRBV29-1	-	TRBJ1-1	CSANGGTGTEAFF	TGCAGCGCCAACGGAGGGACGGGTACTGAAGCTTTCTTT
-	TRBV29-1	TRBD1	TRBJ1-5	CSVKQGAEQPQHF	TGCAGCGTGAAACAGGGGGCAGAACAGCCCCAGCATTTT
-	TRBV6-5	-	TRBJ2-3	CASSPVDTGGMVQYF	TGTGCCAGCAGTCCCGTGGACACTGGAGGAATGGTGCAGTATTTT
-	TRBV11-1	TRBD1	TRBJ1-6	CASSTNGQDNSPLHF	TGTGCCAGCAGCACGAATGGACAGGATAATTCACCCCTCCACTTT
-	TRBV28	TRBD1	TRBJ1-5	CASSFDRGNSNQPQHF	TGTGCCAGCAGTTTTGACAGGGGGAATAGCAATCAGCCCCAGCATTTT
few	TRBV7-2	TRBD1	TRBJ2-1	CASSPGQRKNEQFF	TGTGCCAGCAGCCCGGGACAGAGAAAAAATGAGCAGTTCTTC
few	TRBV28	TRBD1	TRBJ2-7	CASSSGQGAFYEQYF	TGTGCCAGCAGTTCCGGACAGGGGGCCTTCTACGAGCAGTACTTC
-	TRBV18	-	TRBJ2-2	CASSPYFMGQGTTGELFF	TGTGCCAGCTCACCATACTTCATGGGGCAGGGAACCACCGGGGAGCTGTTTTTT
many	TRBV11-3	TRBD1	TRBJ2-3	CASSWDSSTDTQYF	TGTGCCAGCAGTTGGGACAGTAGCACAGATACGCAGTATTTT
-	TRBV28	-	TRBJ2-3	CATSTGLGPTDAQYF	TGTGCCACCAGTACAGGGTTGGGACCCACAGATGCGCAGTATTTT
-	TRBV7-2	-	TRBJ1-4	CASSLALGRDEKLFF	TGTGCCAGCAGCTTAGCGTTGGGGCGCGATGAAAAACTGTTTTTT
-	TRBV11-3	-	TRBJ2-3	CASSLVAQADTQYF	TGTGCCAGCAGCTTAGTGGCACAGGCGGATACGCAGTATTTT
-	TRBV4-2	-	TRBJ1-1	CASSQEIRPVITEAFF	TGTGCCAGCAGCCAAGAGATCCGGCCAGTTATAACTGAAGCTTTCTTT
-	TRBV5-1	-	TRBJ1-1	CASSLVQGREGTEAFF	TGCGCCAGCAGCTTGGTTCAGGGGCGAGAGGGCACTGAAGCTTTCTTT
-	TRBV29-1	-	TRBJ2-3	CSVEETTDTQYF	TGCAGCGTGGAAGAGACCACAGATACGCAGTATTTT
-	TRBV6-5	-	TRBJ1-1	CASSYSFGAGTTEAFF	TGTGCCAGCAGTTACTCATTTGGGGCGGGGACCACTGAAGCTTTCTTT
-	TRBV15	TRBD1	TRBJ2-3	CATSIGAGTGKYF	TGTGCCACCAGCATTGGAGCCGGGACAGGAAAGTATTTT
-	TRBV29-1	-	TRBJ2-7	CSVRSAGLYEQYF	TGCAGCGTCAGGTCCGCGGGGTTATACGAGCAGTACTTC
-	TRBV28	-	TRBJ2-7	CASSTDSGGAYEQYF	TGTGCCAGCAGTACCGACAGCGGAGGCGCCTACGAGCAGTACTTC
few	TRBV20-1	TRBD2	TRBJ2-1	CSARDLTSGLYNEQFF	TGCAGTGCTAGAGATCTCACTAGCGGGCTTTACAATGAGCAGTTCTTC
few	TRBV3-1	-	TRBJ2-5	CASSQEGGKEQYF	TGTGCCAGCAGCCAAGAAGGAGGGAAGGAGCAGTACTTC
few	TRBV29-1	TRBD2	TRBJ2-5	CSVAGGGGGKETQYF	TGCAGCGTCGCTGGCGGGGGGGGCGGGAAAGAGACCCAGTACTTC
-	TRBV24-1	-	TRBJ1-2	CATSDSRALKANYGYTF	TGTGCCACCAGTGATTCCAGGGCACTAAAAGCTAACTATGGCTACACCTTC
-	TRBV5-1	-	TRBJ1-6	CASSLRDSDNSPLHF	TGCGCCAGCAGCTTGCGTGACAGCGATAATTCACCCCTCCACTTT
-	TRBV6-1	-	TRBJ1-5	CASSPGTHSNQPQHF	TGTGCCAGCAGTCCCGGGACACATAGCAATCAGCCCCAGCATTTT
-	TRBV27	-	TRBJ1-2	CTSSFTGNSGYTF	TGTACCAGCAGTTTTACAGGGAACTCTGGCTACACCTTC
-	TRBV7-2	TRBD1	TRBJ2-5	CASSPTHTGGETQYF	TGTGCCAGCAGCCCTACCCACACAGGGGGCGAGACCCAGTACTTC
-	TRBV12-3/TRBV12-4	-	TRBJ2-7	CASSQRQAGEQYF	TGTGCCAGCAGCCAAAGACAGGCGGGGGAGCAGTACTTC
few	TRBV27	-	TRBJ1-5	CASSFESNQPQHF	TGTGCCAGCAGTTTCGAAAGCAATCAGCCCCAGCATTTT
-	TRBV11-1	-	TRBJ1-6	CVSSLRVMNSPLHF	TGTGTCAGCAGCTTGAGGGTGATGAATTCACCCCTCCACTTT
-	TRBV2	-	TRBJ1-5	CASSGTVGSNQPQHF	TGTGCCAGCAGTGGAACGGTAGGCAGCAATCAGCCCCAGCATTTT
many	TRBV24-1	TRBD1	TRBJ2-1	CATSDSGQGSYNEQFF	TGTGCCACCAGTGACTCAGGACAGGGTTCCTACAATGAGCAGTTCTTC
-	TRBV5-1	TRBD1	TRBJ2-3	CASSLAGTGDTDTQYF	TGCGCCAGCAGCTTGGCCGGGACAGGGGACACAGATACGCAGTATTTT
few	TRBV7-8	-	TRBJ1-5	CASGRGRLSNQPQHF	TGTGCCAGCGGACGAGGACGGTTATCAAATCAGCCCCAGCATTTT
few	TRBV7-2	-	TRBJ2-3	CASSFSGGQNAQYF	TGTGCCAGCAGCTTCTCAGGGGGGCAGAATGCGCAGTATTTT
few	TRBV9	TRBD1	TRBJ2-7	CASSGGTDIYEQYF	TGTGCCAGCAGCGGGGGGACAGACATTTACGAGCAGTACTTC
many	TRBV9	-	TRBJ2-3	CASSVERGTDTQYF	TGTGCCAGCAGCGTAGAGCGAGGGACAGATACGCAGTATTTT
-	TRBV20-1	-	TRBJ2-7	CSARDALSSYEQYF	TGCAGTGCTAGAGATGCGCTTTCTAGCTACGAGCAGTACTTC
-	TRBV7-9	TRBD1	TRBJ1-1	CASSTRTGRGTEAFF	TGTGCCAGCAGCACTCGGACAGGACGGGGCACTGAAGCTTTCTTT
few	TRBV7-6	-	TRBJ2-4	CASSSETSPIQYF	TGTGCCAGCAGCTCCGAGACTAGTCCCATTCAGTACTTC
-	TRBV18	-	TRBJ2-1	CASSPSKDNEQFF	TGTGCCAGCTCACCAAGCAAAGACAATGAGCAGTTCTTC
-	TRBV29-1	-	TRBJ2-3	CSAEDRLDTQYF	TGCAGCGCTGAAGACCGCCTGGATACGCAGTATTTT
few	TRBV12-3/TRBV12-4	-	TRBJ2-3	CASGRDSVSTDTQYF	TGTGCCAGCGGACGCGACAGCGTGTCGACAGATACGCAGTATTTT
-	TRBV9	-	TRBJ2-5	CASSAWDQSETQYF	TGTGCCAGCAGCGCGTGGGATCAGTCAGAGACCCAGTACTTC
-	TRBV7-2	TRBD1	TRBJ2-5	CASSLTGQGETQYF	TGTGCCAGCAGCTTAACTGGACAGGGGGAGACCCAGTACTTC
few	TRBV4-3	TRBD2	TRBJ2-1	CASSQLSGGVGEQFF	TGCGCCAGCAGCCAACTCAGCGGGGGGGTTGGTGAGCAGTTCTTC